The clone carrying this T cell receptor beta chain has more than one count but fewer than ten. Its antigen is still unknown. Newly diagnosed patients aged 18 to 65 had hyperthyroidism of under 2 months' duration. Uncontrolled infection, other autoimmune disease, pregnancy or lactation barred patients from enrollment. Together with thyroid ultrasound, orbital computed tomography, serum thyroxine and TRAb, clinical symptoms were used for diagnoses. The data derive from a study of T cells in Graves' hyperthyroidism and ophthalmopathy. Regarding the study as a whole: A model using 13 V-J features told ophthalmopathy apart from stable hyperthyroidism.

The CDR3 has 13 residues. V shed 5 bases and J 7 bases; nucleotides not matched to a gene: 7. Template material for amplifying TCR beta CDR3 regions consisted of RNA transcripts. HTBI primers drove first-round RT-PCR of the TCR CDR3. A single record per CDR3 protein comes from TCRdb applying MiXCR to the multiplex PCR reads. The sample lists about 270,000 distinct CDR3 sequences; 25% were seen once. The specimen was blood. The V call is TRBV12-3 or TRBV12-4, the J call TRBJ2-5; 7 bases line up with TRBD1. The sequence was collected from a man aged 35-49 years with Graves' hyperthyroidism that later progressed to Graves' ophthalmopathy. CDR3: CASSRDSLRTQYF. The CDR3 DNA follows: TGTGCCAGCAGTCGGGACAGCCTCCGGACCCAGTACTTC.